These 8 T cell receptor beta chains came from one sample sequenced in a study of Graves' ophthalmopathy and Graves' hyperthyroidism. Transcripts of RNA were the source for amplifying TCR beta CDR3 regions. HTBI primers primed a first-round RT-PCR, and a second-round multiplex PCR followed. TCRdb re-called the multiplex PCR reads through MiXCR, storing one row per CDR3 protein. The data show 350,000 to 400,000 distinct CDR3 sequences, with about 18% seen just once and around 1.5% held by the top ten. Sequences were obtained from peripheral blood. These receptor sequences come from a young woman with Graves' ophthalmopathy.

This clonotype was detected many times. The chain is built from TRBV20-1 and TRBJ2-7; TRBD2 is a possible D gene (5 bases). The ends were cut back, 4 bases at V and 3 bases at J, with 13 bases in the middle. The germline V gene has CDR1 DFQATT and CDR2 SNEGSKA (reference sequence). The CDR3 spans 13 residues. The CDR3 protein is CSAKELDLYEQYF. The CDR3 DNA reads TGCAGTGCTAAGGAACTAGATCTCTACGAGCAGTACTTC.

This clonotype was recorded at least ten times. CDR3 loop: CASSRGSRGGFIQETQYF. For the CDR3, the DNA is TGTGCCAGCAGTCGAGGGTCGAGGGGGGGATTTATACAAGAGACCCAGTACTTC. This chain connects TRBV6-2 or TRBV6-3 to TRBJ2-5, with a possible D match to TRBD2 (7 bases). Trimming shortened V by 5 bases and J by 2 bases, and 24 bases separated the two germline ends. The germline V gene encodes CDR1 MNHEY and CDR2 SVGEGT. This CDR3 region has 18 residues.

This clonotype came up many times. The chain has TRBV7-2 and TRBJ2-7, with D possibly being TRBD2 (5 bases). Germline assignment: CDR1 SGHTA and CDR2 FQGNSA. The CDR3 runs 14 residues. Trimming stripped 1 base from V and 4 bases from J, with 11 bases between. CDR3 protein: CASSLVGMVYEQYF. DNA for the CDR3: TGTGCCAGCAGCTTAGTCGGGATGGTATACGAGCAGTACTTC.

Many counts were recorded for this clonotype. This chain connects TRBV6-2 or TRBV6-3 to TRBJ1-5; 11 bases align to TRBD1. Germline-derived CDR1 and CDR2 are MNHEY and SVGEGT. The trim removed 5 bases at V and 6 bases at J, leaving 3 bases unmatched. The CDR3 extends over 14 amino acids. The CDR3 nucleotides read TGTGCCAGCAGTGGACAGGGGGCGAGTCAGCCCCAGCATTTT. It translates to CASSGQGASQPQHF.

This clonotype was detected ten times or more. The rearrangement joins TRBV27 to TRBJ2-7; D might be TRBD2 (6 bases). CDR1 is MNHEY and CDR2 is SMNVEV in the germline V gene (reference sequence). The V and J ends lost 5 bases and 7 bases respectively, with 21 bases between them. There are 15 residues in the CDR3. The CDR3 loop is CASSPDGTGVREQYF. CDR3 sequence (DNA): TGTGCCAGCAGTCCCGATGGAACGGGAGTGCGGGAGCAGTACTTC.

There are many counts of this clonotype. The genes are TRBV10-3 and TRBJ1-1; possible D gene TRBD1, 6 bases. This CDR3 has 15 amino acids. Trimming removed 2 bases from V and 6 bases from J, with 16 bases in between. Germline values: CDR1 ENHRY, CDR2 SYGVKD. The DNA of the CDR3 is TGTGCCATCAGTGAGGGACAGAGCCCCTCGGCTGAAGCTTTCTTT. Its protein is CAISEGQSPSAEAFF.

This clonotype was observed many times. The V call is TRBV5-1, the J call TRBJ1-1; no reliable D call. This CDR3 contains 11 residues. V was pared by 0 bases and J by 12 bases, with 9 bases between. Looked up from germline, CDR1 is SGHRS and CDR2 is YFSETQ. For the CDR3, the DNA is TGCGCCAGCAGCTTGGCGGGCAGAACTTTCTTT. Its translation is CASSLAGRTFF. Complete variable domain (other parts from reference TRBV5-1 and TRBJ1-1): KAGVTQTPRYLIKTRGQQVTLSCSPISGHRSVSWYQQTPGQGLQFLFEYFSETQRNKGNFPGRFSGRQFSNSRSEMNVSTLELGDSALYLCASSLAGRTFFGQGTRLTVV.

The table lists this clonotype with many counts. CDR3: CASSQLTGAPGDGYTF. The CDR3 nucleotides read TGTGCCAGCAGCCAATTGACAGGGGCGCCTGGTGATGGCTACACCTTC. The chain uses TRBV4-2 and TRBJ1-2, with 8 bases matching TRBD1. V lost 2 bases, J lost 6 bases, and 11 bases stayed unmatched. The length of the CDR3 is 16 residues. CDR1 is LGHNA and CDR2 is YNFKEQ in the germline V gene.